This entry lists 31 T cell receptor beta chains sequenced from one sample in a study of blood T cell repertoires in COVID-19. TCRdb's copy holds only in-frame clones and misses some; the assay was immunoSEQ multiplex PCR. Of about 310,000 clones listed, around 87% are singletons. Source material: peripheral blood. The receptors here all came from a woman in her forties or fifties who had recovered from COVID-19.

The rearrangement links TRBV3-1 (or the pseudogene TRBV3-2) to TRBJ2-3; weak D call: TRBD2 (6 bases). Looked up from germline, CDR1 is LGHDT and CDR2 is YNNKEL (reference sequence). Trimming cost V 1 base and J 0 bases, with 14 bases left between them. This CDR3 has 17 residues. The CDR3 bases are TGTGCCAGCAGCCAAGGCATCAGCGGGTATAGCACAGATACGCAGTATTTT. This codes for CASSQGISGYSTDTQYF.

The chain carries TRBV4-2 and TRBJ2-7; D call uncertain. The CDR3 has 15 residues. Germline lookup yields CDR1 LGHNA and CDR2 YNFKEQ. V lost 0 bases and J 2 bases, leaving 11 bases between the germline ends. CDR3 DNA: TGTGCCAGCAGCCAAGATCGGGTGAAAACCTACGAGCAGTACTTC. The encoded protein is CASSQDRVKTYEQYF.

This clone showed up just a few times. The CDR3 sequence: CATSGQLGSPLHF. CDR3 in DNA: TGTGCCACCAGTGGACAGTTGGGGTCACCCCTCCACTTT. The chain uses TRBV15 and TRBJ1-6; D perhaps matches TRBD1 (6 bases). Per the germline V gene, CDR1 is LNHNV and CDR2 is YYDKDF (reference sequence). This CDR3 comprises 13 residues. V was trimmed by 6 bases and J by 10 bases, leaving 13 bases between them.

The genes are TRBV7-2 and TRBJ1-5, with TRBD1 as a possible D gene (6 bases). Germline-derived CDR1 and CDR2 are SGHTA and FQGNSA. This CDR3 comprises 12 residues. The V end was cut by 5 bases, the J end by 8 bases, with 10 bases between. The chain's CDR3 is CASSKGGEPQHF. CDR3 bases: TGTGCCAGCAGCAAAGGGGGGGAGCCCCAGCATTTT.

The chain combines TRBV11-1 with TRBJ2-2; possibly TRBD1 for D (5 bases). Trimming took 4 bases from V and 3 from J, leaving 12 bases between them. The germline CDR1 and CDR2 sequences are SGHAT and FQDESV (reference sequence). The CDR3 loop spans 15 amino acids. DNA of the CDR3: TGTGCCAGCAGCTGGGGTGGGGCGGACACCGGGGAGCTGTTTTTT. As protein: CASSWGGADTGELFF.

This chain joins TRBV6-6 and TRBJ1-6; 7 nucleotides match TRBD1. CDR1 is MNHNY and CDR2 is SVGAGI in the germline V gene (reference sequence). This CDR3 spans 15 amino acids. The V gene end was trimmed by 7 bases and the J gene end by 7 bases; junction bases not matched to a gene: 10. CDR3 loop: CASNLRGAGNSPLHF. The CDR3 region has the DNA TGTGCCAGCAACCTCAGGGGGGCCGGCAATTCACCCCTCCACTTT.

The chain joins TRBV5-8 to TRBJ1-1; 8 nucleotides line up with TRBD1. J lost 4 bases, V lost 4 bases, and 12 bases had no gene match. Germline assignment: CDR1 SGHTS and CDR2 YDEGEE. This CDR3 spans 16 amino acids. DNA for the CDR3: TGTGCCAGCAGCAGCTGGACAGGGTCGGGGTTCACTGAAGCTTTCTTT. It encodes CASSSWTGSGFTEAFF.

The chain uses TRBV7-2 and TRBJ1-5; unclear D gene. This CDR3 region has 15 residues. With 1 base removed from V and 9 bases from J, the gap between germline ends came to 16 bases. Germline CDR1 reads SGHTA; CDR2 reads FQGNSA. CDR3 loop: CASSLDSTDPRPQHF. Here the CDR3 DNA reads TGTGCCAGCAGCTTAGACAGTACAGATCCCCGGCCCCAGCATTTT.

The gene calls are TRBV6-5 and TRBJ2-7, with TRBD1 identical over 7 bases. From germline, CDR1 is MNHEY and CDR2 SVGAGI. The CDR3 runs 14 residues. Losses at the gene ends were 6 bases for V and 0 bases for J; bases not matched to a gene: 5. The CDR3 region has the DNA TGTGCCAGCAGCTCGGGACAGCACTCCTACGAGCAGTACTTC. Protein sequence: CASSSGQHSYEQYF.

The rearrangement joins TRBV27 to TRBJ2-7; D unclear. The germline V gene encodes CDR1 MNHEY and CDR2 SMNVEV (reference sequence). The CDR3 has 15 residues. V was shortened by 3 bases and J by 2 bases, with 14 bases between the two germline ends. The CDR3 loop is CASSFRSDYPYEQYF. For the CDR3, the DNA is TGTGCCAGCAGTTTCAGGTCAGATTACCCCTACGAGCAGTACTTC.

The gene calls are TRBV4-3 and TRBJ2-1, with 11 nucleotides matching TRBD2. The germline gives CDR1 LGHNA, CDR2 YSLEER. J was trimmed by 0 bases and V by 4 bases; bases with no gene match: 14. This CDR3 contains 20 residues. In nucleotides, the CDR3 is TGCGCCAGCAGCCGAGAATCCGGGACTAGCGGCTTTAGCTCCTACAATGAGCAGTTCTTC. Protein product: CASSRESGTSGFSSYNEQFF.

This chain connects TRBV4-1 to TRBJ2-2; D is possibly TRBD1 (5 bases). With 0 bases removed from V and 1 base from J, the gap between germline ends came to 12 bases. The CDR3 spans 17 residues. Per germline, CDR1 MGHRA and CDR2 YSYEKL. CDR3 DNA sequence: TGCGCCAGCAGCCAAGATGACGAACAGGTGAACACCGGGGAGCTGTTTTTT. Its protein is CASSQDDEQVNTGELFF.

The chain uses TRBV2 and TRBJ1-1; D possibly corresponds to TRBD1 (6 bases). V lost 7 bases and J 1 base, leaving 16 bases between the germline ends. This CDR3 is 15 amino acids long. Germline CDR1 SNHLY, CDR2 FYNNEI. The chain's CDR3 is CASTGGARRNTEAFF. Written as DNA, the CDR3 is TGTGCCAGCACCGGGGGGGCCAGGCGGAACACTGAAGCTTTCTTT.

The chain recombines TRBV28 with TRBJ2-7; TRBD2 matches 10 bases. The J segment lost 1 base and the V segment lost 6 bases, leaving 9 bases of the junction unmatched. The CDR3 contains 16 residues. Germline-derived CDR1 and CDR2 are MDHEN and SYDVKM. The CDR3 region is CASSSPSGRGSYEQYF. CDR3 DNA: TGTGCCAGCAGCTCACCTAGCGGGAGAGGGTCCTACGAGCAGTACTTC.

The chain combines TRBV5-1 with TRBJ2-5, with a weak D call TRBD2 (6 bases). V was shortened by 6 bases and J by 5 bases, with 17 bases between the two germline ends. From germline, CDR1 is SGHRS and CDR2 YFSETQ. This CDR3 is built from 14 residues. CDR3 nucleotides: TGCGCCAGCAAGACCGGGAGCCAAGGGGAGACCCAGTACTTC. Its translation: CASKTGSQGETQYF.

V gene TRBV21-1 combines with J gene TRBJ2-7; the DNA was not used to check the table's D call, TRBD1. TRBV21-1 is a pseudogene. The CDR3 runs 15 residues. CDR3 in amino acids: CASSKLPGQGYEQYF. CDR3 nucleotide sequence: TGTGCCAGCAGCAAATTACCGGGACAGGGTTACGAGCAGTACTTC.

The table lists this clone with a few counts. The chain carries TRBV7-9 and TRBJ2-6, with D perhaps TRBD2 (5 bases). V was trimmed by 2 bases and J by 0 bases, leaving 11 bases between them. The CDR3 is 17 amino acids. CDR1 and CDR2 from the germline V gene are SEHNR and FQNEAQ (reference sequence). In DNA, the CDR3 is TGTGCCAGCAGCTTAAGCGGAACAGTCTCTGGGGCCAACGTCCTGACTTTC. The encoded protein is CASSLSGTVSGANVLTF. Looking up the rest from reference TRBV7-9 and TRBJ2-6 gives the full variable domain: DTGVSQNPRHKITKRGQNVTFRCDPISEHNRLYWYRQTLGQGPEFLTYFQNEAQLEKSRLLSDRFSAERPKGSFSTLEIQRTEQGDSAMYLCASSLSGTVSGANVLTFGAGSRLTVL.

J is TRBJ2-3 and V is TRBV2; D perhaps matches TRBD2 (6 bases). Germline CDR1 reads SNHLY; CDR2 reads FYNNEI. V dropped 9 bases and J dropped 1 base, with 14 bases sitting between them. The CDR3 runs to 14 residues. DNA of the CDR3: TGTGCCAGGACTAGGACGGATGGCACAGATACGCAGTATTTT. Translating gives CARTRTDGTDTQYF. The whole variable domain, remainder taken from reference TRBV2 and TRBJ2-3, is EPEVTQTPSHQVTQMGQEVILRCVPISNHLYFYWYRQILGQKVEFLVSFYNNEISEKSEIFDDQFSVERPDGSNFTLKIRSTKLEDSAMYFCARTRTDGTDTQYFGPGTRLTVL.

The chain is built from TRBV10-3 and TRBJ2-1, with unresolved D. The CDR3 loop spans 11 amino acids. Germline V gene sequence: CDR1 ENHRY, CDR2 SYGVKD. V lost 4 bases and J lost 5, with 3 bases in between. Here the CDR3 DNA reads TGTGCCATCAGTGGAGACAATGAGCAGTTCTTC. It yields the protein CAISGDNEQFF.

The chain has TRBV30 and TRBJ1-5; TRBD1 aligns across 7 bases. The CDR3 consists of 13 residues. Germline values: CDR1 GTSNPN, CDR2 SVGIG (reference sequence). V dropped 5 bases and J dropped 6; count of bases not matched to a gene: 7. This CDR3 reads CAWETQGGQPQHF. CDR3 DNA: TGTGCCTGGGAGACCCAGGGGGGTCAGCCCCAGCATTTT. Combining the CDR3 with reference TRBV30 and TRBJ1-5 gives the whole variable domain SQTIHQWPATLVQPVGSPLSLECTVEGTSNPNLYWYRQAAGRGLQLLFYSVGIGQISSEVPQNLSASRPQDRQFILSSKKLLLSDSGFYLCAWETQGGQPQHFGDGTRLSIL.

The genes are TRBV13 and TRBJ1-1; 11 bases align to TRBD1. The ends lost 5 bases at V and 7 bases at J; junction bases unmatched: 18. The CDR3 spans 18 residues. Germline CDR1 PRHDT, CDR2 FYEKMQ (reference sequence). The CDR3, as DNA: TGTGCCAGCAGCCCATACGGACAGGGGGCGTTGGGTGACCTTGAAGCTTTCTTT. Its translation is CASSPYGQGALGDLEAFF.

This chain uses TRBV19 with TRBJ1-2; D gene ambiguous. From germline, CDR1 is LNHDA and CDR2 SQIVND (reference sequence). The CDR3 is 13 amino acids. V lost 7 bases to trimming and J lost 8 bases, with 17 bases between them. The CDR3 protein is CASKDPGRRGYTF. CDR3 nucleotides: TGTGCCAGTAAGGATCCTGGGAGGAGGGGCTACACCTTC.

This rearrangement joins TRBV5-1 to TRBJ2-3; 8 nucleotides agree with TRBD1. This CDR3 comprises 16 residues. Germline assignment: CDR1 SGHRS and CDR2 YFSETQ. J lost 2 bases, V lost 0 bases, and 5 bases had no gene match. Here the CDR3 DNA reads TGCGCCAGCAGCTTGGACGGACAGGGATCCACAGATACGCAGTATTTT. Amino acid sequence: CASSLDGQGSTDTQYF. Drawing the rest from reference TRBV5-1 and TRBJ2-3, the complete variable domain is KAGVTQTPRYLIKTRGQQVTLSCSPISGHRSVSWYQQTPGQGLQFLFEYFSETQRNKGNFPGRFSGRQFSNSRSEMNVSTLELGDSALYLCASSLDGQGSTDTQYFGPGTRLTVL.

The chain recombines TRBV19 with TRBJ1-1; 8 nucleotides match TRBD1. Germline CDR1 reads LNHDA; CDR2 reads SQIVND (reference sequence). With 6 bases clipped from V and 6 bases from J, the junction kept 3 bases outside the gene matches. The CDR3 spans 12 residues. CDR3 sequence (DNA): TGTGCCAGTAGGGTACAGGGGGCTGAAGCTTTCTTT. This translates into CASRVQGAEAFF.

The DNA of the CDR3 is TGTGCCAGCAGTTTGGGCAGGGTAGAAAAACTGTTTTTT. Its translation is CASSLGRVEKLFF. The chain is built from TRBV28 and TRBJ1-4, with a possible D match to TRBD1 (5 bases). CDR1 is MDHEN, CDR2 SYDVKM, per germline. Trimming left V 3 bases short and J 8 bases short, with 10 bases between. CDR3 length: 13 residues. Full variable domain (rest looked up from reference TRBV28 and TRBJ1-4): DVKVTQSSRYLVKRTGEKVFLECVQDMDHENMFWYRQDPGLGLRLIYFSYDVKMKEKGDIPEGYSVSREKKERFSLILESASTNQTSMYLCASSLGRVEKLFFGSGTQLSVL.

The chain uses TRBV7-2 and TRBJ2-3; D call uncertain. The CDR3 loop spans 15 amino acids. V was trimmed by 3 bases and J by 1 base, leaving 11 bases between them. Germline CDR1 SGHTA, CDR2 FQGNSA. The CDR3 protein is CASSLVVGGTDTQYF. Written as DNA, the CDR3 is TGTGCCAGCAGCTTGGTGGTGGGCGGCACAGATACGCAGTATTTT. The whole variable domain, remainder taken from reference TRBV7-2 and TRBJ2-3, is GAGVSQSPSNKVTEKGKDVELRCDPISGHTALYWYRQSLGQGLEFLIYFQGNSAPDKSGLPSDRFSAERTGGSVSTLTIQRTQQEDSAVYLCASSLVVGGTDTQYFGPGTRLTVL.

The CDR3 protein is CASSPSRGTNTEAFF. The DNA of the CDR3 is TGTGCCAGCAGCCCGAGCAGGGGGACCAACACTGAAGCTTTCTTT. The chain combines TRBV11-2 with TRBJ1-1; 7 nucleotides agree with TRBD1. CDR3 length equals 15 residues. CDR1 SGHAT and CDR2 FQNNGV come from the germline V gene. Losses at the gene ends were 5 bases for V and 2 bases for J; bases not matched to a gene: 8.

The gene calls are TRBV19 and TRBJ1-5; tentatively, D is TRBD1 (5 bases). Germline lookup yields CDR1 LNHDA and CDR2 SQIVND (reference sequence). Trimming took 5 bases from V and 3 from J, leaving 26 bases between them. This CDR3 spans 19 amino acids. CDR3 protein: CASSFSSFLIGGHNQPQHF. Written as DNA, the CDR3 is TGTGCCAGTAGTTTTTCGTCCTTCCTAATCGGGGGTCACAATCAGCCCCAGCATTTT.

This clone was seen just once. The V call is TRBV7-2, the J call TRBJ2-2, with TRBD2 matching 11 bases. The CDR3 has 17 amino acids. V lost 5 bases to trimming and J lost 4 bases; unmatched junction nucleotides: 9. The germline V gene has CDR1 SGHTA and CDR2 FQGNSA. CDR3 coding DNA: TGTGCCAGCAGCCAGCCACCGGGACTAGCGGTCACCGGGGAGCTGTTTTTT. This sequence encodes CASSQPPGLAVTGELFF. Full variable domain (outside the CDR3, taken from reference TRBV7-2 and TRBJ2-2): GAGVSQSPSNKVTEKGKDVELRCDPISGHTALYWYRQSLGQGLEFLIYFQGNSAPDKSGLPSDRFSAERTGGSVSTLTIQRTQQEDSAVYLCASSQPPGLAVTGELFFGEGSRLTVL.

V is TRBV7-9 and J is TRBJ2-1; weak D call: TRBD2 (5 bases). This CDR3 region has 16 residues. CDR1 and CDR2 (germline): SEHNR, FQNEAQ (reference sequence). Between the trimmed V and J ends, which lost 2 bases and 0 bases, there was a span of 11 bases. The CDR3 loop is CASSLLKTSSYNEQFF. CDR3 sequence (DNA): TGTGCCAGCAGCTTACTGAAAACTAGCTCCTACAATGAGCAGTTCTTC.

The rearrangement joins TRBV5-4 to TRBJ1-2; a possible D gene is TRBD1 (6 bases). The CDR3 is 16 residues long. Between the trimmed V and J ends, which lost 0 bases and 0 bases, there was a span of 12 bases. Germline CDR1 reads SGHNT; CDR2 reads YYREEE (reference sequence). The CDR3 is CASSLGGQGTNYGYTF. The CDR3 bases are TGTGCCAGCAGCTTGGGGGGGCAGGGGACTAACTATGGCTACACCTTC. The complete variable domain, with remaining parts taken from reference TRBV5-4 and TRBJ1-2, reads ETGVTQSPTHLIKTRGQQVTLRCSSQSGHNTVSWYQQALGQGPQFIFQYYREEENGRGNFPPRFSGLQFPNYSSELNVNALELDDSALYLCASSLGGQGTNYGYTFGSGTRLTVV.